This T cell receptor beta chain came from a study of shared clonotypes between healthy human individuals. V was trimmed by 4 bases and J by 5 bases, leaving 11 bases between them. The CDR3 is made up of 13 amino acids. Germline CDR1 reads KGHSH; CDR2 reads LQKENI. TCRdb keeps only in-frame clones here, not all; method: immunoSEQ multiplex PCR. The table shows 2 million to 2.5 million clones, with 80% to 95% occurring only once. The chain joins TRBV18 to TRBJ2-5, with D perhaps matching TRBD2 (5 bases). The sequence was collected from a man in his late teens or twenties in good health. Some clones in this sample may be carry-over from other donors' samples. What was sequenced was naive CD4+ T cells from PBMCs. Subset here: CD45RA+ positively selected. The CDR3 DNA reads TGTGCCAGCTCACTGCATACGGGGGAGACCCAGTACTTC. The encoded protein is CASSLHTGETQYF. Full variable domain (remainder filled in from reference TRBV18 and TRBJ2-5): NAGVMQNPRHLVRRRGQEARLRCSPMKGHSHVYWYRQLPEEGLKFMVYLQKENIIDESGMPKERFSAEFPKEGPSILRIQQVVRGDSAAYFCASSLHTGETQYFGPGTRLLVL.